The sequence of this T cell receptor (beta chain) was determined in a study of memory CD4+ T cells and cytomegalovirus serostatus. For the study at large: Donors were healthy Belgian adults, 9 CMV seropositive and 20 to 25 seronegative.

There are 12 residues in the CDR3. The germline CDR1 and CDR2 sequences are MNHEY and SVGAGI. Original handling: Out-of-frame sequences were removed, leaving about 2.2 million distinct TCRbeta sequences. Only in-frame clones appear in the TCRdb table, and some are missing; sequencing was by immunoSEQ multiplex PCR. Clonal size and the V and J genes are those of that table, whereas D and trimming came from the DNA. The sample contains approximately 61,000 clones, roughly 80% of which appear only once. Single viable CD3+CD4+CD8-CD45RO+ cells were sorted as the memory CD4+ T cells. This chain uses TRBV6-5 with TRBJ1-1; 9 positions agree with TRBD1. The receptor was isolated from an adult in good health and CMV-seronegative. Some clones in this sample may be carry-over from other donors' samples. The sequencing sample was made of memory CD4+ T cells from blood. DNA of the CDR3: TGTCCAACAGGGGGCGATGGCACTGAAGCTTTCTTT. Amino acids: CPTGGDGTEAFF.